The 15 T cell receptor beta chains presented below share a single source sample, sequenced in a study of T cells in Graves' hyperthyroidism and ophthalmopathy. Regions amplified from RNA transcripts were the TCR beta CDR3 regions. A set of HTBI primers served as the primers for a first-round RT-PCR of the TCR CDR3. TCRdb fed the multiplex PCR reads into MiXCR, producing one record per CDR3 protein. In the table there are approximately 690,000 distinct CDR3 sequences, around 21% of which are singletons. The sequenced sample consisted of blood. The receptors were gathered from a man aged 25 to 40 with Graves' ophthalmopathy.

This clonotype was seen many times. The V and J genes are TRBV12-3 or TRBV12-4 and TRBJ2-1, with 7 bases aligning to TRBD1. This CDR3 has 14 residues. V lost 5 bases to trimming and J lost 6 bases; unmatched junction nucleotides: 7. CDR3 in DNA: TGTGCCAGCAGTCTACAGGGGAAGGGCAATGAGCAGTTCTTC. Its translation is CASSLQGKGNEQFF.

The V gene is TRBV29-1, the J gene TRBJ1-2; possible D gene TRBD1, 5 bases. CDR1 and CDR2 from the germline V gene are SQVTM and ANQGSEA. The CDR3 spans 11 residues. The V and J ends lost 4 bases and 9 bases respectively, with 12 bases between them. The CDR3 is CSVVGVLSYTF. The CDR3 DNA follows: TGCAGCGTTGTGGGGGTACTTAGCTACACCTTC.

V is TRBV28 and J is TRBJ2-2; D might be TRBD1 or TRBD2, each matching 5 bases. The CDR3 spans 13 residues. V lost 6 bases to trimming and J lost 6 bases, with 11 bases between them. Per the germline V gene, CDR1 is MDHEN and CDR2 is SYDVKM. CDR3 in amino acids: CASSSPGPGELFF. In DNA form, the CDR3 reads TGTGCCAGCAGCTCCCCGGGGCCCGGGGAGCTGTTTTTT.

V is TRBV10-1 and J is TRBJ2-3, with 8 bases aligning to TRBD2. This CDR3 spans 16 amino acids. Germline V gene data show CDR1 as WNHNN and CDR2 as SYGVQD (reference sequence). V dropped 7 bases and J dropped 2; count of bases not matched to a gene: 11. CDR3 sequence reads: CASTGSGTRHTDTQYF. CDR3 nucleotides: TGCGCCAGCACAGGATCCGGGACTAGGCACACAGATACGCAGTATTTT.

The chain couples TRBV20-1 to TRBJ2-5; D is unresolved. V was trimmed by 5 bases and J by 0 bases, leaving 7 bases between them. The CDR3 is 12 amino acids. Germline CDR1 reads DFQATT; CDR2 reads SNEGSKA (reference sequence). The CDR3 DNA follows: TGCAGTGCTGCAGTGAACCAAGAGACCCAGTACTTC. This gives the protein CSAAVNQETQYF.

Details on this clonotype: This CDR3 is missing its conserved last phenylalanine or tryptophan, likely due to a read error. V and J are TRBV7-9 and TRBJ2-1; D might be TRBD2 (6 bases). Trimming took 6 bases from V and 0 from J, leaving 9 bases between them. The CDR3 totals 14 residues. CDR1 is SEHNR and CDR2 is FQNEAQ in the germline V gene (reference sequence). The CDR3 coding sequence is TGTGCCAGCAGTTCGACTAGCTCCTACAATGAGCAGTTCCTC. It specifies CASSSTSSYNEQFL.

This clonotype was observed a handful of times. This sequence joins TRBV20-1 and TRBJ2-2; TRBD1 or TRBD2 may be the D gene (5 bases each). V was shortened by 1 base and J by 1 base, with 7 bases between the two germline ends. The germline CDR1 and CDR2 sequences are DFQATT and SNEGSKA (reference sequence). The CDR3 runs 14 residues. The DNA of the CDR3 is TGCAGTGCTAGAGTGAGGGGGAACACCGGGGAGCTGTTTTTT. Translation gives CSARVRGNTGELFF.

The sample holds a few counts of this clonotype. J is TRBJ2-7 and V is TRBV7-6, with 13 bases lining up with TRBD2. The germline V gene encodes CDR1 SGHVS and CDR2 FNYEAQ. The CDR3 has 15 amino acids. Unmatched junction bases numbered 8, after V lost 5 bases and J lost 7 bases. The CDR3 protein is CASSPDGTSGIEQYF. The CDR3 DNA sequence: TGTGCCAGCAGCCCCGATGGGACTAGCGGGATAGAGCAGTACTTC.

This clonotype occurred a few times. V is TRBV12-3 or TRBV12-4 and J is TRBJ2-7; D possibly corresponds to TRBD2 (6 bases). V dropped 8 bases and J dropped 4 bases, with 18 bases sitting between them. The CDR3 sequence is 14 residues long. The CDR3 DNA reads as TGTGCCAGCTCCCGGGACTTGAAAGTATACGAGCAGTACTTC. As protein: CASSRDLKVYEQYF.

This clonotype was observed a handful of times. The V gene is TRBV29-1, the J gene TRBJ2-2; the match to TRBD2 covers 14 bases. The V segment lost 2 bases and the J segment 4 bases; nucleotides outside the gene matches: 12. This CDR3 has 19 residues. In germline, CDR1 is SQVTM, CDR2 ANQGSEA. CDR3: CSVEKVGTSGSWGTGELFF. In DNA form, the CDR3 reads TGCAGCGTTGAAAAGGTTGGGACTAGCGGGAGTTGGGGCACCGGGGAGCTGTTTTTT.

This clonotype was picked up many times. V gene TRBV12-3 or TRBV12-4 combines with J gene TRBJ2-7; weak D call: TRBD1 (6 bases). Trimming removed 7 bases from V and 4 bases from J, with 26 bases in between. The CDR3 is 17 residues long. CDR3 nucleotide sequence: TGTGCCAGCACGGGGACACGGTCGATCCACCAGGGGTACGAGCAGTACTTC. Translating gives CASTGTRSIHQGYEQYF.

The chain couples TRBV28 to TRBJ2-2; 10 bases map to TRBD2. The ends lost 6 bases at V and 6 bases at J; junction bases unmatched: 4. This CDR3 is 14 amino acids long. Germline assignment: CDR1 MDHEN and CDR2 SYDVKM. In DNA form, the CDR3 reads TGTGCCAGCAGAGAGCTAGCGGGAGCCGGGGAGCTGTTTTTT. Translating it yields CASRELAGAGELFF.

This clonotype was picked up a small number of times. The CDR3 loop reads CASSESKASGSYEQYF. CDR3 nucleotide sequence: TGCGCCAGCAGTGAGTCTAAGGCTAGCGGCTCCTACGAGCAGTACTTC. V is TRBV10-2 and J is TRBJ2-7; 7 bases fit TRBD2. CDR1 is WSHSY, CDR2 SAAADI, per germline. The CDR3 covers 16 residues. V dropped 0 bases and J dropped 0; count of bases not matched to a gene: 5.

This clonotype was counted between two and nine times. The CDR3 sequence is CASSGQQGNNYGYTF. Here the CDR3 DNA reads TGTGCCAGCAGCGGTCAACAGGGCAATAACTATGGCTACACCTTC. This chain joins TRBV28 and TRBJ1-2, with a tentative D call TRBD1 (6 bases). The CDR3 is made up of 15 amino acids. CDR1 MDHEN and CDR2 SYDVKM come from the germline V gene. The V gene lost 6 bases and the J gene lost 1 base, with 15 bases spanning the gap.

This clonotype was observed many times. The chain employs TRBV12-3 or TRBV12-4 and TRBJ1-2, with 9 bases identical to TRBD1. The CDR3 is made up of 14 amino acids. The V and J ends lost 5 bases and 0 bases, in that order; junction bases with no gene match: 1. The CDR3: CASSRTGANYGYTF. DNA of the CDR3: TGTGCCAGCAGTCGGACAGGGGCTAACTATGGCTACACCTTC.